These 29 T cell receptor beta chains share one sample of origin, sequenced in a study of technical replicates of blood from a few donors. Using immunoSEQ multiplex PCR, the repertoire was profiled, and TCRdb retains in-frame clones only, with some absent. The table includes around 79,000 clones, 90% to 95% detected once. What was sequenced was T cells isolated from PBMCs. The receptor set was obtained from a human donor in good health.

This sequence joins TRBV2 and TRBJ2-1; D is unclear. The V and J ends lost 4 bases and 5 bases respectively, with 3 bases between them. The CDR3 contains 11 residues. The germline CDR1 and CDR2 sequences are SNHLY and FYNNEI. The CDR3 DNA is TGTGCCAGCAGTGGAGACAATGAGCAGTTCTTC. Translated: CASSGDNEQFF.

This sequence joins TRBV6-4 and TRBJ2-1; 10 bases fit TRBD2. Germline V gene data show CDR1 as MRHNA and CDR2 as SNTAGT. The junction had 3 bases not matched to a gene; V was cut back by 0 bases and J by 7 bases. The CDR3 consists of 15 residues. CDR3: CASSDSAGGGNEQFF. Written as DNA, the CDR3 is TGTGCCAGCAGTGACTCAGCGGGAGGGGGAAATGAGCAGTTCTTC.

V is TRBV30 and J is TRBJ2-7; the D gene is possibly TRBD2 (6 bases). This CDR3 is built from 13 residues. The germline gives CDR1 GTSNPN, CDR2 SVGIG (reference sequence). Trimming pared 2 bases from V and 11 bases from J, leaving 19 bases between. The chain's CDR3 is CAWSHNAAGPKYF. The DNA of the CDR3 is TGTGCCTGGAGTCACAATGCAGCGGGTCCGAAGTACTTC.

The chain is built from TRBV7-3 and TRBJ1-2; 10 nucleotides line up with TRBD1. V lost 1 base to trimming and J lost 4 bases; unmatched junction nucleotides: 6. In germline, CDR1 is SGHTA, CDR2 FQGTGA. The CDR3 runs 16 residues. The CDR3 region is CASSLNRDRGFYGYTF. The CDR3 DNA follows: TGTGCCAGCAGCTTAAATAGGGACAGGGGTTTCTATGGCTACACCTTC.

The chain links TRBV15 to TRBJ2-7; a possible D gene is TRBD2 (6 bases). The V end lost 0 bases, the J end lost 2 bases, and 11 bases lay between the germline ends. Germline V gene sequence: CDR1 LNHNV, CDR2 YYDKDF (reference sequence). The CDR3 has 15 amino acids. CDR3 DNA: TGTGCCACCAGCAGAGATGCGGGGCAGGCCTACGAGCAGTACTTC. Its translation is CATSRDAGQAYEQYF.

This clone was observed once. This chain links TRBV6-6 with TRBJ2-1; D gene ambiguous. Deletions cut 2 bases from V and 8 bases from J, with 16 bases between. CDR3 length: 15 amino acids. Germline V gene lookup returns CDR1 MNHNY and CDR2 SVGAGI (reference sequence). As DNA, the CDR3 is TGTGCCAGCAGTTACCGGCAGGCCCCGGCTTATGAGCAGTTCTTC. Amino acids: CASSYRQAPAYEQFF.

V is TRBV4-1 and J is TRBJ2-1; D perhaps matches TRBD1 (6 bases). This CDR3 is 15 amino acids long. The germline V and J ends were trimmed by 4 bases and 9 bases, with 19 bases remaining between them. CDR1 is MGHRA and CDR2 is YSYEKL in the germline V gene. CDR3 protein: CASSLKIHREGEQFF. CDR3 in DNA: TGCGCCAGCAGCCTAAAGATCCACAGGGAAGGTGAGCAGTTCTTC.

The chain uses TRBV2 and TRBJ2-2; D is perhaps TRBD2 (6 bases). The CDR3 runs to 12 residues. The V and J ends lost 8 bases and 5 bases respectively, with 9 bases between them. The V gene's germline CDR1 is SNHLY and CDR2 FYNNEI. CDR3: CASSGTTGELFF. The CDR3 coding sequence is TGTGCCAGCTCCGGGACTACCGGGGAGCTGTTTTTT.

The chain combines TRBV20-1 with TRBJ2-3; D gene ambiguous. There are 11 residues in the CDR3. The V end lost 4 bases, the J end lost 3 bases, and 5 bases lay between the germline ends. In germline, CDR1 is DFQATT, CDR2 SNEGSKA (reference sequence). The CDR3 here is CSATYTDTQYF. The CDR3 nucleotides read TGCAGTGCTACCTATACAGATACGCAGTATTTT.

The rearrangement uses TRBV6-1 and TRBJ2-1; TRBD2 matches 12 bases. After removal of 2 bases from V and 4 bases from J, the junction contained 0 bases not matched to a gene. CDR3 length equals 15 residues. Germline V lookup: CDR1 MNHNS, CDR2 SASEGT. In DNA form, the CDR3 reads TGTGCCAGCAGTGAACTAGCGGGAGGGTACAATGAGCAGTTCTTC. Its translation is CASSELAGGYNEQFF.

The chain has TRBV6-1 and TRBJ1-1, with 11 bases identical to TRBD1. CDR3 length: 14 amino acids. Germline V lookup: CDR1 MNHNS, CDR2 SASEGT. V lost 2 bases, J lost 6 bases, and 2 bases stayed unmatched. Here the CDR3 reads CASSELGQGAEAFF. The CDR3 DNA reads TGTGCCAGCAGTGAACTGGGACAGGGGGCTGAAGCTTTCTTT.

This clone was seen a single time. V and J are TRBV11-2 and TRBJ2-7, with TRBD2 identical over 8 bases. V was pared by 1 base and J by 2 bases, with 4 bases of the junction left unmatched. CDR3 size: 15 residues. The germline CDR1 and CDR2 sequences are SGHAT and FQNNGV. For the CDR3, the DNA is TGTGCCAGCAGCTTAGGCGGGAGGCAAGCCTACGAGCAGTACTTC. Its protein product is CASSLGGRQAYEQYF. Filled out from reference TRBV11-2 and TRBJ2-7, the complete variable domain reads EAGVAQSPRYKIIEKRQSVAFWCNPISGHATLYWYQQILGQGPKLLIQFQNNGVVDDSQLPKDRFSAERLKGVDSTLKIQPAKLEDSAVYLCASSLGGRQAYEQYFGPGTRLTVT.

The rearrangement links TRBV14 to TRBJ2-7; D is undetermined. The CDR3 runs to 12 residues. Trimming cost V 1 base and J 12 bases, with 13 bases left between them. Germline V lookup: CDR1 SGHDN, CDR2 FVKESK. In nucleotides, the CDR3 is TGTGCCAGCAGCCAAGTTGCTCACTGGGCGTACTTC. Protein sequence: CASSQVAHWAYF. The entire variable domain, with the rest obtained from reference TRBV14 and TRBJ2-7, is as follows: EAGVTQFPSHSVIEKGQTVTLRCDPISGHDNLYWYRRVMGKEIKFLLHFVKESKQDESGMPNNRFLAERTGGTYSTLKVQPAELEDSGVYFCASSQVAHWAYFGPGTRLTVT.

The V and J genes are TRBV29-1 and TRBJ2-1; D perhaps matches TRBD2 (5 bases). CDR1 and CDR2 (germline): SQVTM, ANQGSEA. V was clipped by 3 bases and J by 3 bases, with 12 bases between them. This CDR3 is built from 14 residues. CDR3 in DNA: TGCAGCGTTGATCTTAGCGCCGGCTACAATGAGCAGTTCTTC. The encoded protein is CSVDLSAGYNEQFF.

The chain has TRBV4-1 and TRBJ2-7, with 7 bases matching TRBD2. The V and J ends lost 3 bases and 4 bases, in that order; junction bases with no gene match: 6. Germline lookup yields CDR1 MGHRA and CDR2 YSYEKL. The CDR3 is made up of 14 amino acids. The CDR3 sequence: CASSQGGWGYEQYF. CDR3 bases: TGCGCCAGCAGCCAGGGAGGGTGGGGATACGAGCAGTACTTC.

The chain couples TRBV4-1 to TRBJ2-7; the match to TRBD2 covers 10 bases. The CDR3 totals 16 residues. From germline, CDR1 is MGHRA and CDR2 YSYEKL. V trimming: 3 bases; J trimming: 5 bases; junction bases outside the gene matches: 10. The CDR3, as DNA: TGCGCCAGCAGCCATCAACCGGGACTAGCGATCAACGAGCAGTACTTC. It encodes CASSHQPGLAINEQYF.

The rearrangement links TRBV6-1 to TRBJ2-5; D not certain. Trimming cost V 6 bases and J 2 bases, with 4 bases left between them. Germline values: CDR1 MNHNS, CDR2 SASEGT. The CDR3 runs to 11 residues. CDR3 sequence: CASRLQETQYF. CDR3 bases: TGTGCCAGCAGATTACAAGAGACCCAGTACTTC.

The CDR3 bases are TGTGCCAGCAAATCGCTAGCGGGAGGGCCGGTGGCCTACAATGAGCAGTTCTTC. Translation gives CASKSLAGGPVAYNEQFF. The chain has TRBV7-3 and TRBJ2-1; TRBD2 matches 12 bases. Germline-derived CDR1 and CDR2 are SGHTA and FQGTGA. V dropped 7 bases and J dropped 2; count of bases not matched to a gene: 12. The CDR3 runs to 18 residues.

The rearrangement links TRBV19 to TRBJ1-1; the D gene is possibly TRBD1 (6 bases). This CDR3 is 14 amino acids long. Trimming cost V 6 bases and J 0 bases, with 11 bases left between them. Germline CDR1 and CDR2: LNHDA and SQIVND (reference sequence). The CDR3 DNA reads TGTGCCAGTAGCCTGGGACATATGAACACTGAAGCTTTCTTT. Its translation: CASSLGHMNTEAFF.

The genes are TRBV6-5 and TRBJ2-7, with 9 bases identical to TRBD2. Germline lookup yields CDR1 MNHEY and CDR2 SVGAGI. The V segment lost 6 bases and the J segment 1 base; nucleotides outside the gene matches: 7. This CDR3 contains 15 residues. CDR3 loop: CASRLGLAPSYEQYF. DNA of the CDR3: TGTGCCAGCAGGTTAGGACTAGCGCCTTCCTACGAGCAGTACTTC.

This chain links TRBV7-8 with TRBJ2-7; TRBD2 aligns across 9 bases. Trimming removed 1 base from V and 3 bases from J; junction bases left unmatched: 1. There are 14 residues in the CDR3. Germline CDR1 is SGHVS and CDR2 is FQNEAQ. CDR3 region: CASSLGAGGYEQYF. DNA for the CDR3: TGTGCCAGCAGCTTAGGAGCGGGAGGCTACGAGCAGTACTTC.

The chain has TRBV6-5 and TRBJ2-7; D uncertain. V lost 6 bases to trimming and J lost 0 bases, with 12 bases between them. This CDR3 region has 14 residues. Germline V lookup: CDR1 MNHEY, CDR2 SVGAGI. CDR3 loop: CASSQKQSSYEQYF. Here the CDR3 DNA reads TGTGCCAGCAGCCAAAAACAGAGCTCCTACGAGCAGTACTTC.

The chain employs TRBV27 and TRBJ1-4; tentative D call: TRBD1 (5 bases). Germline assignment: CDR1 MNHEY and CDR2 SMNVEV (reference sequence). Trimming took 5 bases from V and 8 from J, leaving 21 bases between them. The CDR3 extends over 16 amino acids. CDR3 sequence: CASSTASGGKWEKLFF. CDR3 sequence (DNA): TGTGCCAGCAGTACCGCCTCGGGGGGGAAGTGGGAAAAACTGTTTTTT.

This clone was recorded only once. This chain connects TRBV5-1 to TRBJ2-5; 10 positions match TRBD1. V shed 0 bases, J shed 1 base, and the junction held 12 bases outside the gene matches. CDR1 SGHRS and CDR2 YFSETQ come from the germline V gene. The CDR3 has 19 residues. This CDR3 reads CASSLDRTGGLVRQETQYF. CDR3 in DNA: TGCGCCAGCAGCTTGGACAGGACAGGGGGATTGGTACGCCAAGAGACCCAGTACTTC.

The chain recombines TRBV2 with TRBJ2-1, with a weak D call TRBD1 (5 bases). V was shortened by 11 bases and J by 0 bases, with 17 bases between the two germline ends. The germline V gene encodes CDR1 SNHLY and CDR2 FYNNEI. The CDR3 covers 15 residues. The CDR3 DNA sequence: TGTGCCTGGGCCCCTAGGGGCGGCTCCTACAATGAGCAGTTCTTC. Translation gives CAWAPRGGSYNEQFF.

The chain couples TRBV7-6 to TRBJ1-2; the D gene is possibly TRBD1 (5 bases). V lost 6 bases and J 2 bases, leaving 22 bases between the germline ends. Per the germline V gene, CDR1 is SGHVS and CDR2 is FNYEAQ. The CDR3 length is 17 residues. CDR3 DNA sequence: TGTGCCAGCAGTAACCCTCGAGCAGGGCCGGTAAACTATGGCTACACCTTC. Translation gives CASSNPRAGPVNYGYTF. The complete variable domain, with remaining parts taken from reference TRBV7-6 and TRBJ1-2, reads GAGVSQSPRYKVTKRGQDVALRCDPISGHVSLYWYRQALGQGPEFLTYFNYEAQQDKSGLPNDRFSAERPEGSISTLTIQRTEQRDSAMYRCASSNPRAGPVNYGYTFGSGTRLTVV.

This clone was detected only a few times. The J gene is TRBJ2-7, the V gene TRBV19, with no clear D. The V gene's germline CDR1 is LNHDA and CDR2 SQIVND (reference sequence). Trimming stripped 4 bases from V and 3 bases from J, with 4 bases between. This CDR3 is 11 amino acids long. The CDR3 region is CASSTGYEQYF. The CDR3 nucleotides read TGTGCCAGTAGTACCGGCTACGAGCAGTACTTC.

The V gene is TRBV7-3, the J gene TRBJ2-7; 7 nucleotides line up with TRBD1. V lost 8 bases to trimming and J lost 4 bases; unmatched junction nucleotides: 11. Germline loops: CDR1 SGHTA, CDR2 FQGTGA. CDR3 length: 14 residues. The CDR3 DNA is TGTGCCAGCTCCCACGGGACAGTACCTTACGAGCAGTACTTC. This gives the protein CASSHGTVPYEQYF.

The chain uses TRBV7-3 and TRBJ1-1, with 7 bases matching TRBD1. The CDR3 sequence is 16 residues long. CDR1 and CDR2 (germline): SGHTA, FQGTGA. V shed 1 base, J shed 4 bases, and the junction held 9 bases outside the gene matches. The CDR3 here is CASSLSIRDSPTEAFF. CDR3 DNA sequence: TGTGCCAGCAGCTTAAGCATTCGGGACAGTCCCACTGAAGCTTTCTTT.